The source of this TCR beta chain is a study of identical twins. With V trimmed by 8 bases and J by 2 bases, 9 bases remained unmatched. Germline V lookup: CDR1 MNHEY, CDR2 SMNVEV (reference sequence). The CDR3 consists of 14 residues. On this clonotype itself: The antigen is unknown.

Each CDR3 protein is one row after TCRdb ran MiXCR on the 5' RACE reads. Of 750,000 to 950,000 distinct CDR3 sequences detected, around an eighth appear once; the ten largest clones hold under 2%. Study-level results: Twin-shared out-of-frame alpha sequences were enriched for low generation probability.

A further study also used this sample, focusing on yellow fever vaccine responses in identical twins.

Sequencing was carried out using PBMCs. This receptor was identified in a woman younger than 35 in good health. The chain employs TRBV27 and TRBJ2-7, with 7 bases aligning to TRBD1. The CDR3 nucleotides read TGTGCCAGCCGAGGCGGTACAGGGGCCTACGAGCAGTACTTC. This codes for CASRGGTGAYEQYF.